This T cell receptor (beta chain) was profiled in a study of blood T cell repertoires in COVID-19. Study-wide background: COVID-19 samples, acute and convalescent, were from the United States, Italy and Spain. T cells, B-cell-depleted T cells, or PBMCs provided the cDNA or gDNA that served as material.

Per the study methods: Reference gene primer amplification in the assay estimated nucleated cell counts. The protocol was immunoSEQ multiplex PCR, while the TCRdb copy is restricted to in-frame clones and leaves out a portion. V and J calls and clone size are copied from that table; D and trimming were computed from the DNA. The sample records approximately 33,000 clones, approximately 86% being singletons. Enrollment of patients from Seattle took place during active infection, with longitudinal follow-up. The CDR3 is made up of 17 amino acids. Per the germline V gene, CDR1 is SGHTS and CDR2 is YDEGEE. Trimming removed 4 bases from V and 0 bases from J; junction bases left unmatched: 13.

The sequencing sample was made of peripheral blood. The rearrangement uses TRBV5-8 and TRBJ2-7; 7 bases are a match to TRBD1. This clonotype originated in a man in his fifties or sixties with COVID-19, enrolled during active disease. CDR3 coding DNA: TGTGCCAGCAGCCCCAGGCCGACCGGGACAGCCTCCTACGAGCAGTACTTC. Translated: CASSPRPTGTASYEQYF.